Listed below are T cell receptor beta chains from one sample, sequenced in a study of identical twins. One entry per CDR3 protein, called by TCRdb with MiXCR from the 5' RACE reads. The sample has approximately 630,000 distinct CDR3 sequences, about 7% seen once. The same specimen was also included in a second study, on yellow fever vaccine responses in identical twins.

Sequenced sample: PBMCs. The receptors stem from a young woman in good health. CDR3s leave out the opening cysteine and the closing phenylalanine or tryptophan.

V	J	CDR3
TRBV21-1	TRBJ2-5	ASCKEMGSRETQY
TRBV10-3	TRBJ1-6	AISLGQGGSNSPLH
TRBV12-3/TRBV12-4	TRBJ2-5	ASSSLKETQY
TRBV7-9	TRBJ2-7	ASSYRAEQY
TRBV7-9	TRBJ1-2	ASSSDRGKAGYT
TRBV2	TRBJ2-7	ASRTGTGSYEQY
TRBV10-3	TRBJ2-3	AIAGQGTDTQY
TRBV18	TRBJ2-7	ASSPATVGSSYEQY
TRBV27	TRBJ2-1	ASSLEGLARFPNEQF
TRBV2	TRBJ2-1	ASSENAEQF
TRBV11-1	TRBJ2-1	ASSPGFEQF